The clone carrying this TCR beta chain is classed as medium-sized. The target antigen is unknown. This record belongs to a study of spatial heterogeneity in lung cancer. Study-wide findings and caveats: The study found ubiquitous expanded tumor TCRs in blood more at resection than follow-up.

As for time point: sample taken at primary tumor resection. Sequencing was performed on whole RNA extracted from tumor and nontumor lung tissue, or from frozen PBMC, and the material was left unsorted. TCRdb passed the 5' RACE reads through MiXCR, listing each CDR3 protein once. The table lists some 15,000 distinct CDR3 sequences, roughly 9.1% of them singletons. The TCR originated in a male donor with early-stage non-small cell lung cancer. The material sequenced was PBMCs, taken at surgery.

Here the CDR3 reads CATSDSGRSSNQPQHF. The DNA of the CDR3 is TGTGCCACCAGTGATTCCGGACGGTCTAGCAATCAGCCCCAGCATTTT. The chain recombines TRBV24-1 with TRBJ1-5, with no clear D. CDR3 length equals 16 residues. Trimming shortened V by 2 bases and J by 0 bases, and 10 bases separated the two germline ends. The germline V gene encodes CDR1 KGHDR and CDR2 SFDVKD.